The rows below give T cell receptor beta chains drawn from one sample of a study of shared clonotypes between healthy human individuals. TCRdb's table, derived via immunoSEQ multiplex PCR, lists solely in-frame clones and lacks some. The sample records under 1,100,000 clones, about 70% being singletons. The sequenced sample consisted of memory CD4+ T cells sorted from blood. The receptors shown here come from a man between 18 and 35 years old in good health. CDR3s include the opening cysteine and the closing phenylalanine or tryptophan. The D gene is left open where the match is weak.

D gene,V gene,J gene,CDR3 protein
-,TRBV27,TRBJ2-7,CATSRAPSYEQYF
-,TRBV5-1,TRBJ2-3,CASMKSPGTGRDTQYF
-,TRBV7-2,TRBJ2-7,CASSFGGSAYEQYF
-,TRBV29-1,TRBJ1-4,CSVEPAGEKLFF
-,TRBV6-5,TRBJ2-6,CASSTGAAGANVLTF
TRBD1,TRBV19,TRBJ1-2,CATGQGRGYTF
-,TRBV30,TRBJ1-5,CAWNVGGTGILNQPQHF
-,TRBV5-1,TRBJ2-1,CASSPNAGAPNEQFF
-,TRBV5-1,TRBJ1-5,CASSLGEYNQPQHF
-,TRBV21-1,TRBJ1-6,CASKRDYNSPLHF
TRBD2,TRBV7-2,TRBJ2-1,CASSLRREGNNEQFF
TRBD1,TRBV30,TRBJ1-1,CAWNTGGTGNTEAFF
-,TRBV5-1,TRBJ2-2,CASSRDNVAGELFF
TRBD2,TRBV5-4,TRBJ2-2,CASSWGLALNTGELFF
-,TRBV5-6,TRBJ2-6,CASSFRTSNVLTF
TRBD1,TRBV6-5,TRBJ1-2,CASRQGDGYTF
-,TRBV10-3,-,CAISESSYEQYF
-,TRBV5-8,TRBJ1-5,CASTGGPQPQHF
TRBD1,TRBV2,TRBJ2-6,CASTGGSGANVLTF
-,TRBV7-8,TRBJ2-1,CASSGGRLYNEQFF
-,TRBV7-6,TRBJ1-1,CASSSTGGVNTEAFF
TRBD2,TRBV5-1,TRBJ2-7,CASSERRLAIHEQYF
-,TRBV19,TRBJ2-7,CASSFGQTIGDEQYF
-,TRBV12-5,TRBJ2-1,CASGLVQGGTYNEQFF
-,TRBV28,TRBJ1-5,CASTQGGVRGVDQPQHF
-,TRBV10-3,TRBJ2-4,CAISTGIPTLAKNIQYF
-,TRBV29-1,TRBJ2-3,CSVERTDTQYF